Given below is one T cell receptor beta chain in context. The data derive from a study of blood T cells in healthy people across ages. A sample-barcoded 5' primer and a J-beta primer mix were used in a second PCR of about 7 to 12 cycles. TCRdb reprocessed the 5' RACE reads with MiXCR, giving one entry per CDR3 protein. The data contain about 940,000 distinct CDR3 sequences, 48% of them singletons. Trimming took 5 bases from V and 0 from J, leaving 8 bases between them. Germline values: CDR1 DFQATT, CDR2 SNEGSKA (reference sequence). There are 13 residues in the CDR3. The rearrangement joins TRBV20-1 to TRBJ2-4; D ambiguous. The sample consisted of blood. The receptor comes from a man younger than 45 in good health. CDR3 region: CSAGSTAKNIQYF. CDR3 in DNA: TGCAGTGCTGGAAGTACAGCCAAAAACATTCAGTACTTC.